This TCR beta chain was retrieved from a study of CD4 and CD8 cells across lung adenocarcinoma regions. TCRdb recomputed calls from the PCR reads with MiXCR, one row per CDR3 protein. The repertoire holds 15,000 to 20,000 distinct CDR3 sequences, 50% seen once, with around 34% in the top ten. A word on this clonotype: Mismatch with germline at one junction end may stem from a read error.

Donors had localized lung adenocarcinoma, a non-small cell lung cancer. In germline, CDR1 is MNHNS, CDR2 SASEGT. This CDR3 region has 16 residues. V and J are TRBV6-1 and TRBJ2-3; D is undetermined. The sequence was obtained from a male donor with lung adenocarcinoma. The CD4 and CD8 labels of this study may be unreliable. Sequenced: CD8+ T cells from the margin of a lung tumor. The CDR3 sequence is CASRGPQAIGTNTQYF. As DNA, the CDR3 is TGTGCCAGCAGGGGCCCGCAGGCTATCGGCACAAATACGCAGTATTTT.